Listed below are T cell receptor beta chains from one sample, sequenced in a study of blood T cell repertoires in COVID-19. Produced via immunoSEQ multiplex PCR; TCRdb's table is partial and in-frame only. Altogether around 99,000 clones are present, roughly 90% being singletons, with the ten largest covering roughly 4.9%. The source material was peripheral blood. These TCRs come from a man in his forties with active or convalescent COVID-19. The CDR3 runs from the conserved cysteine through the conserved F or W. A D gene is named only where the DNA matches it firmly. The size of a clone is reported for some rows only, either as once, few or many, or as a class for expanded clones.

J: TRBJ2-7; D: TRBD1; V: TRBV4-3; size: .; CDR3: CASSPGQGWYEQYF; DNA: TGCGCCAGCAGCCCCGGACAGGGGTGGTACGAGCAGTACTTC
J: TRBJ2-7; D: .; V: TRBV28; size: .; CDR3: CASRRLDRYYEQYF; DNA: TGTGCCAGCCGCCGTCTCGACAGATACTACGAGCAGTACTTC
J: TRBJ2-2; D: .; V: TRBV5-4; size: few; CDR3: CASSFSKNTGELFF; DNA: TGTGCCAGCAGCTTTTCCAAGAACACCGGGGAGCTGTTTTTT
J: TRBJ1-1; D: TRBD1; V: TRBV30; size: .; CDR3: CAWSVQGNAVGAFF; DNA: TGTGCCTGGAGTGTACAGGGGAATGCTGTCGGAGCTTTCTTT
J: TRBJ2-1; D: TRBD2; V: TRBV18; size: .; CDR3: CASSPQFSAGDDNEQFF; DNA: TGTGCCAGCTCACCACAGTTCTCAGCGGGAGATGACAATGAGCAGTTCTTC
J: TRBJ2-1; D: .; V: TRBV24-1; size: .; CDR3: CATSEPSSYNEQFF; DNA: TGTGCCACCTCAGAACCAAGCTCCTACAATGAGCAGTTCTTC
J: TRBJ1-5; D: .; V: TRBV30; size: .; CDR3: CAWSDDSDQPQHF; DNA: TGTGCCTGGAGTGATGACAGCGATCAGCCCCAGCATTTT
J: TRBJ2-7; D: TRBD2; V: TRBV5-1; size: once; CDR3: CASSPWLAGGSYEQYF; DNA: TGCGCCAGCAGCCCCTGGCTAGCGGGAGGGTCCTACGAGCAGTACTTC
J: TRBJ2-7; D: TRBD1; V: TRBV3-1/TRBV3-2; size: .; CDR3: CASSPGQGYEQYF; DNA: TGTGCCAGCAGCCCGGGACAGGGGTACGAGCAGTACTTC
J: TRBJ1-6; D: TRBD1; V: TRBV15; size: .; CDR3: CATSRDGGTGAFFNSPLHF; DNA: TGTGCCACCAGCAGAGATGGAGGGACAGGGGCCTTCTTTAATTCACCCCTCCACTTT
J: TRBJ1-1; D: .; V: TRBV7-8; size: .; CDR3: CASSDGEGGLRGTEAFF; DNA: TGTGCCAGCAGCGATGGGGAGGGAGGCTTAAGGGGCACTGAAGCTTTCTTT
J: TRBJ2-5; D: TRBD1; V: TRBV2; size: .; CDR3: CASSVDRGQETQYF; DNA: TGTGCCAGCAGTGTAGATAGGGGGCAGGAGACCCAGTACTTC
J: TRBJ2-3; D: TRBD2; V: TRBV28; size: .; CDR3: CASSSERGLTDTQYF; DNA: TGTGCCAGCAGTTCGGAGCGGGGGCTCACAGATACGCAGTATTTT
J: TRBJ2-2; D: TRBD1; V: TRBV2; size: .; CDR3: CASGTGHTGELFF; DNA: TGTGCCAGCGGGACAGGGCACACCGGGGAGCTGTTTTTT
J: TRBJ2-7; D: TRBD1; V: TRBV27; size: once; CDR3: CASSLSIGTGNYEQYF; DNA: TGTGCCAGCAGTTTATCGATAGGGACAGGGAACTACGAGCAGTACTTC